This TCR beta chain was observed in a study of beta chain features in type 1 diabetes. To note about this clone: Its antigen is currently unknown.

Investigators reverse transcribed all isolated RNA, so they sequenced expressed TCRB transcripts. This table comes from immunoSEQ multiplex PCR, and its TCRdb copy is limited to in-frame clones, with some not included. The sample consists of some 150,000 clones, roughly 10% of them appearing once. Germline CDR1 reads SGHRS; CDR2 reads YFSETQ. V gave up 3 bases and J gave up 6 bases; unmatched junction bases: 10. This CDR3 comprises 15 residues. Overall study results and limits: Shortening that was moderate but significant affected the TCRB CDR3s of Type 1 diabetes patients in all four CD4+ subsets.

The chain employs TRBV5-1 and TRBJ2-7; 9 nucleotides line up with TRBD2. The receptor was isolated from a woman in her twenties or thirties with type 1 diabetes. The sequenced sample consisted of central memory CD4+ T cells from blood. In DNA form, the CDR3 reads TGCGCCAGCAGCTCCACAGGTGCGGGAGGGGGCGAGCAGTACTTC. Translated, it gives CASSSTGAGGGEQYF.